This T cell receptor beta chain was captured in a study of control samples from healthy donors and cancer patients. This CDR3 contains 13 residues. V was pared by 5 bases and J by 6 bases, with 2 bases of the junction left unmatched. The V gene's germline CDR1 is MNHEY and CDR2 SMNVEV (reference sequence). Only in-frame clones appear in the TCRdb table, and some are missing; sequencing was by immunoSEQ multiplex PCR. The sample carries some 150,000 clones, roughly 95% recorded once. Material for sequencing was blood. This TCR was sampled from a woman younger than 45 in good health. V usage is TRBV27 and J usage is TRBJ1-4; the match to TRBD1 covers 8 bases. Written as DNA, the CDR3 is TGTGCCAGCAGTCAACAGGGGGATGAAAAACTGTTTTTT. Amino acids: CASSQQGDEKLFF.